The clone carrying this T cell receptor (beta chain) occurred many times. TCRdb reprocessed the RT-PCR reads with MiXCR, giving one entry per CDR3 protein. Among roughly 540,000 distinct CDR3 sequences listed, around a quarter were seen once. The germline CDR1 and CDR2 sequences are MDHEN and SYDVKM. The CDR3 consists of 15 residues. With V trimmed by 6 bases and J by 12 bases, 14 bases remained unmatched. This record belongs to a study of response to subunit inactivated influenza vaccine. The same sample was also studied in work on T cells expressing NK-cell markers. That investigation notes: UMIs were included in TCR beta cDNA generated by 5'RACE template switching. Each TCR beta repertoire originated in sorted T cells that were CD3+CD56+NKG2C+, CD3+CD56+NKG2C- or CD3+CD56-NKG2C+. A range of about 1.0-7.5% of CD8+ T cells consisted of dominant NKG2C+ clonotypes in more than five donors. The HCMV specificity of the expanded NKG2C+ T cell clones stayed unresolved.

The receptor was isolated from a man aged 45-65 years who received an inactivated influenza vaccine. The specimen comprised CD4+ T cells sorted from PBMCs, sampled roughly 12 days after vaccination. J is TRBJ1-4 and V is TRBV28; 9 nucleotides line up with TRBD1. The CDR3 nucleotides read TGTGCCAGCAGGAGGGGACAGGGAGGGTCTTCGGAACTGTTTTTT. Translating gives CASRRGQGGSSELFF.